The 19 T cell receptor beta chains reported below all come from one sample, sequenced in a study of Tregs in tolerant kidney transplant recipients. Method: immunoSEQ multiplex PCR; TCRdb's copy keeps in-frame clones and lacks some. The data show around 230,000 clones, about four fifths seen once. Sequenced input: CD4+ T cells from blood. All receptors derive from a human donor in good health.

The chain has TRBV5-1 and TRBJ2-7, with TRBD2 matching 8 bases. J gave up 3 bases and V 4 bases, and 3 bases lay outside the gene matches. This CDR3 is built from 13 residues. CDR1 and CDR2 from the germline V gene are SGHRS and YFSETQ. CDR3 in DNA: TGCGCCAGCAGCCCGGCGGGGGGCTACGAGCAGTACTTC. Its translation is CASSPAGGYEQYF.

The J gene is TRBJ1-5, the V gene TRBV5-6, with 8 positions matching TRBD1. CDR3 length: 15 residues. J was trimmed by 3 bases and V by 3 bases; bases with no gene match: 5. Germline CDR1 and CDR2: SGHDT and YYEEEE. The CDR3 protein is CASSSGTGINQPQHF. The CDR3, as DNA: TGTGCCAGCAGCTCCGGGACAGGTATCAATCAGCCCCAGCATTTT.

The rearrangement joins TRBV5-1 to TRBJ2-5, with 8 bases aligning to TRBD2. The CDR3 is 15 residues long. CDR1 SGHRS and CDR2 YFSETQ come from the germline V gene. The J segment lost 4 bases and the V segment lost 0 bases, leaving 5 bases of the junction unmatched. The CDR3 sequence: CASSLVGAGGETQYF. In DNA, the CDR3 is TGCGCCAGCAGCTTGGTTGGCGCGGGAGGAGAGACCCAGTACTTC.

CDR3: CASRQDSTPTYGYTF. In DNA form, the CDR3 reads TGTGCCAGCAGACAAGACAGCACACCTACCTATGGCTACACCTTC. The genes are TRBV6-5 and TRBJ1-2; D possibly corresponds to TRBD1 (5 bases). Germline lookup yields CDR1 MNHEY and CDR2 SVGAGI. With 6 bases removed from V and 4 bases from J, the gap between germline ends came to 18 bases. CDR3 size: 15 residues.

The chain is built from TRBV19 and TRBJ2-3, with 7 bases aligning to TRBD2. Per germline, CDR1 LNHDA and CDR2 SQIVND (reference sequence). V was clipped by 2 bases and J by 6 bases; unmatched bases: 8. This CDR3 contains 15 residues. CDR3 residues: CASSIRAASGDTQYF. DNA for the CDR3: TGTGCCAGTAGTATAAGGGCGGCTAGCGGCGATACGCAGTATTTT.

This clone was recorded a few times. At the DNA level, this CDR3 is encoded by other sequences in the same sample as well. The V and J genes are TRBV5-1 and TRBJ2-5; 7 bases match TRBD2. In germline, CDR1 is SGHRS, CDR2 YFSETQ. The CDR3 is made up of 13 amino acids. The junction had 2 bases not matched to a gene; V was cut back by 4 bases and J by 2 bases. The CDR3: CASSGGGQETQYF. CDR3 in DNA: TGCGCCAGCAGCGGCGGGGGTCAAGAGACCCAGTACTTC.

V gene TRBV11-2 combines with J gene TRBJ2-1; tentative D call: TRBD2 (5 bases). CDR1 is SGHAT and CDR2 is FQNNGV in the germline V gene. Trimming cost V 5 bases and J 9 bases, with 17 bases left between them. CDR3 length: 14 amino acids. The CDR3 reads CASSARVDGPEQFF. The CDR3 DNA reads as TGTGCCAGCAGCGCGAGGGTGGACGGACCTGAGCAGTTCTTC. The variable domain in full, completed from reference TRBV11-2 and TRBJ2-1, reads EAGVAQSPRYKIIEKRQSVAFWCNPISGHATLYWYQQILGQGPKLLIQFQNNGVVDDSQLPKDRFSAERLKGVDSTLKIQPAKLEDSAVYLCASSARVDGPEQFFGPGTRLTVL.

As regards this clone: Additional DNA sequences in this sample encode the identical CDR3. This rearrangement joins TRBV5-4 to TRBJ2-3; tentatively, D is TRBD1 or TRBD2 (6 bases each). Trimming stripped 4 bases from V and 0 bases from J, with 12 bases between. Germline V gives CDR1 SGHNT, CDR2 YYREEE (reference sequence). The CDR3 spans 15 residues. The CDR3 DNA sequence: TGTGCCAGCAGCCTGGGGGGCTCTAGCACAGATACGCAGTATTTT. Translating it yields CASSLGGSSTDTQYF.

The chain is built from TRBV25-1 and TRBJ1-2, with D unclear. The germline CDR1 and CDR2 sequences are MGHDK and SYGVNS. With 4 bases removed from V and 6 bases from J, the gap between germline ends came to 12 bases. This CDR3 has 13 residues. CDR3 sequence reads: CASSVRVGDGYTF. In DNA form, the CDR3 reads TGTGCCAGCAGTGTGCGGGTTGGCGATGGCTACACCTTC.

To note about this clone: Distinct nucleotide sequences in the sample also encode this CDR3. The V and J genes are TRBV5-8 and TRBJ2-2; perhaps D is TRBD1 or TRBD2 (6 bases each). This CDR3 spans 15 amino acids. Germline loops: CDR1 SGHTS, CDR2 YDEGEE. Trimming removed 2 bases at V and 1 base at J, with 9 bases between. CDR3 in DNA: TGTGCCAGCAGCTTCAGGGGACTGAACACCGGGGAGCTGTTTTTT. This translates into CASSFRGLNTGELFF.

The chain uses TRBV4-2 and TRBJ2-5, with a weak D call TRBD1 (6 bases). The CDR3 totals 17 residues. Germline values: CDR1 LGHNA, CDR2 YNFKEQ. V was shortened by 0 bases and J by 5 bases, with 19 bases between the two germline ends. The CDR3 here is CASSQEAGRGVWETQYF. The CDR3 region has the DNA TGTGCCAGCAGCCAAGAAGCTGGCAGGGGAGTCTGGGAGACCCAGTACTTC.

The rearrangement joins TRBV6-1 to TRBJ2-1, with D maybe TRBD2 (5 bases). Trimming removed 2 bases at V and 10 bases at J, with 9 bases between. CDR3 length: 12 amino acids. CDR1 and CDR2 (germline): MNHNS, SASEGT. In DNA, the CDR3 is TGTGCCAGCAGTGAAAACGGAGGAGAGCAGTTCTTC. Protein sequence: CASSENGGEQFF.

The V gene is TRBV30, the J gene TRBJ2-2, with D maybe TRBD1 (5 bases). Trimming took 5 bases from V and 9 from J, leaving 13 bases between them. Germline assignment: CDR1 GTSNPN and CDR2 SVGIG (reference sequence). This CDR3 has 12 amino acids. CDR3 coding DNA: TGTGCCTGGGGAGAAGGGGTGTGGGAGCTGTTTTTT. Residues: CAWGEGVWELFF.

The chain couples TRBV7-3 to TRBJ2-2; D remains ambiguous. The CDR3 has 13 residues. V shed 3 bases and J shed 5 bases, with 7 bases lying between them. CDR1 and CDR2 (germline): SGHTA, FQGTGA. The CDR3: CASSFTRTGELFF. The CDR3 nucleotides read TGTGCCAGCAGCTTCACAAGAACCGGGGAGCTGTTTTTT. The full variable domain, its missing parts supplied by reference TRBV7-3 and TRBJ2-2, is GAGVSQTPSNKVTEKGKYVELRCDPISGHTALYWYRQSLGQGPEFLIYFQGTGAADDSGLPNDRFFAVRPEGSVSTLKIQRTERGDSAVYLCASSFTRTGELFFGEGSRLTVL.

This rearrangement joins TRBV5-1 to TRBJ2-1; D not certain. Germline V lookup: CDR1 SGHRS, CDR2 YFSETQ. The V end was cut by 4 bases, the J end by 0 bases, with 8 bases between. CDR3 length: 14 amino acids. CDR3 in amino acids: CASSVENSYNEQFF. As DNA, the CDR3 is TGCGCCAGCAGCGTAGAAAACTCCTACAATGAGCAGTTCTTC.

The CDR3 sequence: CASSVGVMDGYTF. The CDR3 DNA reads TGTGCCAGCAGCGTTGGAGTCATGGATGGCTACACCTTC. The J gene is TRBJ1-2, the V gene TRBV9; no clear D gene. The ends were cut back, 2 bases at V and 6 bases at J, with 11 bases in the middle. This CDR3 has 13 amino acids. Germline assignment: CDR1 SGDLS and CDR2 YYNGEE.

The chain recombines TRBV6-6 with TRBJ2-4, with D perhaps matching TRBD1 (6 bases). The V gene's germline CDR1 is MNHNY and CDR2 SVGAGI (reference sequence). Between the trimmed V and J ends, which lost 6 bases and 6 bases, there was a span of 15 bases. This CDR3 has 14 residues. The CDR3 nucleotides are TGTGCCAGCAGAGACACAGGGCGCGGAAACATTCAGTACTTC. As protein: CASRDTGRGNIQYF.

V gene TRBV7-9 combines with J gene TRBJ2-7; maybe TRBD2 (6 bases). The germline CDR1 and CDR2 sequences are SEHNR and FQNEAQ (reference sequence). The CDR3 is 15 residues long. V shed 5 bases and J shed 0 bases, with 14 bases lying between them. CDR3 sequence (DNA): TGTGCCAGCAGCCTATCATGGGGGGACTCCTACGAGCAGTACTTC. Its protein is CASSLSWGDSYEQYF.

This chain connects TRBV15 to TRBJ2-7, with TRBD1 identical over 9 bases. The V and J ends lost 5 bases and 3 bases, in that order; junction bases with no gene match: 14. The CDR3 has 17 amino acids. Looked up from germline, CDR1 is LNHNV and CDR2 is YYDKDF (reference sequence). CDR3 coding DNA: TGTGCCACCAGCCCTCGACAGGGGGGAGGGGGGTACTACGAGCAGTACTTC. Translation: CATSPRQGGGGYYEQYF.